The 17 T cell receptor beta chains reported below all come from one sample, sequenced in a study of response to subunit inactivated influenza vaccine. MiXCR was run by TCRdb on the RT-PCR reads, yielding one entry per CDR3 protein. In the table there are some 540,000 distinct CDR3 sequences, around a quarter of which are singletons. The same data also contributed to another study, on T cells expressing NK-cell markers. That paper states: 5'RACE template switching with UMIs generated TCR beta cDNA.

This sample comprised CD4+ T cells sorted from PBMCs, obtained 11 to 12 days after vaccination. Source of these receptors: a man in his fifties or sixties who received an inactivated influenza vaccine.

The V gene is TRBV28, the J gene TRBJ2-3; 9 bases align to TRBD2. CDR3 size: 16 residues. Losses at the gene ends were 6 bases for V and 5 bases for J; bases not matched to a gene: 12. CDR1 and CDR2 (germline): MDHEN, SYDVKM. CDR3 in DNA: TGTGCCAGCAGCCCCCGACGCGGGAGGGCCGGAGATACGCAGTATTTT. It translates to CASSPRRGRAGDTQYF.

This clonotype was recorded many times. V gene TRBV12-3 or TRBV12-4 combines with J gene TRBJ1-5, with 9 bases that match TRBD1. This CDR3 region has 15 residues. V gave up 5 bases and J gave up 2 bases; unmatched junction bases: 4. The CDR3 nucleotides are TGTGCCAGCAGTCCGGGACAGGGACGCAATCAGCCCCAGCATTTT. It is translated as CASSPGQGRNQPQHF.

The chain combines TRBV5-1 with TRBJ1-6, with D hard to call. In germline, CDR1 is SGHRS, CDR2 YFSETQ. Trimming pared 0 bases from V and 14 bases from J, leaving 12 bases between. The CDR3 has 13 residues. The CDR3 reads CASSLALGETLHF. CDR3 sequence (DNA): TGCGCCAGCAGCTTGGCCCTCGGGGAAACCCTCCACTTT.

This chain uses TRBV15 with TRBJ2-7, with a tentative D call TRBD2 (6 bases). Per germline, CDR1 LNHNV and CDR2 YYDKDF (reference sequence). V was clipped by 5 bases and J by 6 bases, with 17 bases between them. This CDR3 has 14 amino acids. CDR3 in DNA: TGTGCCACCAGCCGACTATCGGGAGAATCCGAGCAGTACTTC. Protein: CATSRLSGESEQYF.

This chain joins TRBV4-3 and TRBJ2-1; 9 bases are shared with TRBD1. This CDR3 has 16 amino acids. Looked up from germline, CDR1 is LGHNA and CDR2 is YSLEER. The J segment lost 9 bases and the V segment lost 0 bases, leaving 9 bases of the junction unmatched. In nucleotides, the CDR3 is TGCGCCAGCAGCCAAGATTGGACAGGGGAGATGGGTGAGCAGTTCTTC. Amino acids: CASSQDWTGEMGEQFF.

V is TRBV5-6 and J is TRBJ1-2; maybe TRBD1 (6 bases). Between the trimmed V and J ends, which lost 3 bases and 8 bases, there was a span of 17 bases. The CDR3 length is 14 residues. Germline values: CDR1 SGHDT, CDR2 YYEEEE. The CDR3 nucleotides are TGTGCCAGCAGCTCCCTAGGCAGGGGCCCCGGCTACACCTTC. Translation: CASSSLGRGPGYTF.

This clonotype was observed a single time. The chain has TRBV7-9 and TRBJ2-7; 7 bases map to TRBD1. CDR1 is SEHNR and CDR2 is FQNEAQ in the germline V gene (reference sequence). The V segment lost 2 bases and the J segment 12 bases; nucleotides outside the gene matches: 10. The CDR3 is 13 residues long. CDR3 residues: CASSLRQGYRPYF. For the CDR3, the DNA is TGTGCCAGCAGCTTAAGACAGGGTTATCGCCCGTACTTC.

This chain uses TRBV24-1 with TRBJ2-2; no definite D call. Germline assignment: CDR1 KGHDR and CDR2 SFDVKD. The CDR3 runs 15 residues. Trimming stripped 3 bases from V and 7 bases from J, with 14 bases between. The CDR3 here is CATSDTLTLGGELFF. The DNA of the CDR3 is TGTGCCACCAGTGATACCTTGACCCTGGGCGGGGAGCTGTTTTTT.

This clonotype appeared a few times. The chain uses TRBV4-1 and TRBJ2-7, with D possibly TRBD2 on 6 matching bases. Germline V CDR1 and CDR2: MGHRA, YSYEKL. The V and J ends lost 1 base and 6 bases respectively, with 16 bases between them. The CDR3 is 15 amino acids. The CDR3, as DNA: TGCGCCAGCAGCCAAGGAGTTGGACTACATTCCGAGCAGTACTTC. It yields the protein CASSQGVGLHSEQYF.

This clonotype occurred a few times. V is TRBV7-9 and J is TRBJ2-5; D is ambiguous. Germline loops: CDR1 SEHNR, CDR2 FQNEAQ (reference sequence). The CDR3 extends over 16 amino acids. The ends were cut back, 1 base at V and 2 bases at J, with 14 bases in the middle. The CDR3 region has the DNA TGTGCCAGCAGCTTAGGCCACAGTTACGGACAAGAGACCCAGTACTTC. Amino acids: CASSLGHSYGQETQYF.

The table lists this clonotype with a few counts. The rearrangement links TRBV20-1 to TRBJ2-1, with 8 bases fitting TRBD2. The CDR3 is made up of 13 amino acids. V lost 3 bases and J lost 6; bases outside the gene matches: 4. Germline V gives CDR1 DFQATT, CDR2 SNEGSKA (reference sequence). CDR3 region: CSASGGAANEQFF. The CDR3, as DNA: TGCAGTGCTAGCGGGGGGGCCGCCAATGAGCAGTTCTTC.

The chain's CDR3 is CASAGTERETQYF. CDR3 nucleotides: TGTGCCAGCGCGGGGACTGAACGCGAGACCCAGTACTTC. V is TRBV6-2 or TRBV6-3 and J is TRBJ2-5, with D perhaps TRBD2 (6 bases). Germline V gives CDR1 MNHEY, CDR2 SVGEGT. V was clipped by 8 bases and J by 5 bases, with 15 bases between them. This CDR3 has 13 amino acids.

As DNA, the CDR3 is TGTGCCATCAGGGATACAGGGGGGTATTCACCCCTCCACTTT. It codes for CAIRDTGGYSPLHF. The chain has TRBV10-3 and TRBJ1-6; 8 bases match TRBD1. V was pared by 6 bases and J by 8 bases, with 6 bases of the junction left unmatched. CDR1 is ENHRY, CDR2 SYGVKD, per germline. The length of the CDR3 is 14 residues.

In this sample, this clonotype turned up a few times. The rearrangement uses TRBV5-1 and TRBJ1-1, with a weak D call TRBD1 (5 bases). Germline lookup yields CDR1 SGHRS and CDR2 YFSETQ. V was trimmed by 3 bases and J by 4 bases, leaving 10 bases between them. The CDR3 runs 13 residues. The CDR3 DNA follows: TGCGCCAGCAGCTGGGGCAGTACCACTGAAGCTTTCTTT. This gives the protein CASSWGSTTEAFF.

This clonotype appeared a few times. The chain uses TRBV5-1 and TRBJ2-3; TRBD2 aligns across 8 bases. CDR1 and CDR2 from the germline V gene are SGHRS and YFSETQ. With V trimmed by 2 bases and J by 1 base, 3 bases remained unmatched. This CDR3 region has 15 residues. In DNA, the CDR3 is TGCGCCAGCAGCTTAATGACTAGCGGCACAGATACGCAGTATTTT. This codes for CASSLMTSGTDTQYF.

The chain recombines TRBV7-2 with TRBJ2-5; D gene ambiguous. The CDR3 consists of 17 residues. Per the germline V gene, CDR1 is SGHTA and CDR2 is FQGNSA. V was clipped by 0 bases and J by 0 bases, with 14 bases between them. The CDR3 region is CASSLAQWYGYQETQYF. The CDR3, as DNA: TGTGCCAGCAGCTTAGCGCAGTGGTACGGTTACCAAGAGACCCAGTACTTC.

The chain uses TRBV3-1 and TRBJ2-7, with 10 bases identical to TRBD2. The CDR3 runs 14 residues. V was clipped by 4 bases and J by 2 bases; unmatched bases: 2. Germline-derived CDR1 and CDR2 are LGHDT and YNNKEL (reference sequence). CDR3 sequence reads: CASSPSGRTYEQYF. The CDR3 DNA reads TGTGCCAGCAGCCCTAGCGGGAGAACCTACGAGCAGTACTTC.